Below are 28 T cell receptor beta chains sequenced from a single sample in a study of vaccination and CD4 T cells after COVID-19. Antigens of these TCRs are unknown. With the Oncomine TCR Beta short-read assay, DNA from cultured CD4+ T cells was sequenced. TCRdb processed the PCR reads anew with MiXCR; each CDR3 protein has one entry. Found here are under 15,000 distinct CDR3 sequences, approximately 57% of them singletons; the top ten hold 8% to 9.5%. Indicated treatment: roughly nine-day PBMC culture with coronavirus spike peptide pools or control peptides (ViraFEST assay). Sequenced sample: CD4+ T cells from blood, cultured in vitro. Every receptor here comes from a human donor who had recovered from COVID-19.

V and J are TRBV2 and TRBJ1-2, with D hard to call. The CDR3 totals 13 residues. The germline gives CDR1 SNHLY, CDR2 FYNNEI. V lost 7 bases and J 0 bases, leaving 9 bases between the germline ends. CDR3: CASNTGTNYGYTF. In DNA form, the CDR3 reads TGTGCCAGCAATACCGGTACTAACTATGGCTACACCTTC.

The chain employs TRBV7-6 and TRBJ2-3, with D possibly being TRBD2 (6 bases). The V end was cut by 6 bases, the J end by 3 bases, with 10 bases between. The CDR3 loop spans 13 amino acids. Germline assignment: CDR1 SGHVS and CDR2 FNYEAQ. CDR3 coding DNA: TGTGCCAGCAGGCGGGACCCTACAGATACGCAGTATTTT. Its protein product is CASRRDPTDTQYF.

This clonotype was picked up a small number of times. The chain employs TRBV6-1 and TRBJ1-5; TRBD1 is a possible D gene (5 bases). V was cut by 8 bases and J by 2 bases, with 13 bases left in between. This CDR3 contains 14 residues. Germline loops: CDR1 MNHNS, CDR2 SASEGT. The CDR3 loop reads CASREGTGNQPQHF. DNA for the CDR3: TGTGCCAGCCGGGAGGGGACGGGCAATCAGCCCCAGCATTTT.

The chain employs TRBV24-1 and TRBJ1-2; D ambiguous. Germline assignment: CDR1 KGHDR and CDR2 SFDVKD. The V gene lost 1 base and the J gene lost 7 bases, with 3 bases spanning the gap. The CDR3 has 11 amino acids. CDR3 DNA: TGTGCCACCAGTGATTTAGGTGGCTACACCTTC. Its protein is CATSDLGGYTF.

Here the CDR3 DNA reads TGTGCCAGCAGTGAAGGGCAGGGTAGACATGGCTACACCTTC. It encodes CASSEGQGRHGYTF. The rearrangement uses TRBV6-1 and TRBJ1-2; possibly TRBD1 for D (5 bases). The germline gives CDR1 MNHNS, CDR2 SASEGT. CDR3 size: 14 residues. V lost 1 base and J lost 6, with 12 bases in between.

This clonotype appeared a few times. This chain uses TRBV2 with TRBJ2-7, with 7 bases lining up with TRBD1. Germline V lookup: CDR1 SNHLY, CDR2 FYNNEI. This CDR3 region has 15 residues. J gave up 2 bases and V 5 bases, and 9 bases lay outside the gene matches. CDR3 residues: CASSSQGIEAYEQYF. The DNA of the CDR3 is TGTGCCAGCAGTTCACAGGGGATTGAAGCCTACGAGCAGTACTTC. The variable domain in full, completed from reference TRBV2 and TRBJ2-7, reads EPEVTQTPSHQVTQMGQEVILRCVPISNHLYFYWYRQILGQKVEFLVSFYNNEISEKSEIFDDQFSVERPDGSNFTLKIRSTKLEDSAMYFCASSSQGIEAYEQYFGPGTRLTVT.

The count of this clonotype is one. The CDR3, as DNA: TGTGCCAGCAGTGGGACAGGGTGGAGCACAGATACGCAGTATTTT. It yields the protein CASSGTGWSTDTQYF. The chain uses TRBV28 and TRBJ2-3; 9 positions agree with TRBD1. Germline values: CDR1 MDHEN, CDR2 SYDVKM. The CDR3 runs 15 residues. J lost 0 bases, V lost 5 bases, and 3 bases had no gene match.

Remarks on this clonotype: Relative to the germline gene, one junction end is altered; a read error may explain this. In DNA, the CDR3 is TGCAGTGCTAGAGATTACGGAAGCACCATATATTTT. This translates into CSARDYGSTIYF. The chain is built from TRBV20-1 and TRBJ1-3; no reliable D call. This CDR3 is built from 12 residues. Germline-derived CDR1 and CDR2 are DFQATT and SNEGSKA (reference sequence).

This clonotype occurred a few times. The rearrangement uses TRBV20-1 and TRBJ2-3, with D unresolved. The CDR3 has 13 residues. Trimming removed 3 bases from V and 7 bases from J, with 14 bases in between. Per germline, CDR1 DFQATT and CDR2 SNEGSKA (reference sequence). This chain's CDR3 is CSARQVSENTQYF. The CDR3 DNA reads TGCAGTGCTAGGCAGGTCAGCGAGAATACGCAGTATTTT.

V gene TRBV7-2 combines with J gene TRBJ1-2; D call uncertain. The germline V gene has CDR1 SGHTA and CDR2 FQGNSA. The CDR3 sequence is 13 residues long. Trimming stripped 0 bases from V and 3 bases from J, with 5 bases between. The CDR3 is CASSLAGYYGYTF. DNA for the CDR3: TGTGCCAGCAGCTTAGCAGGGTACTATGGCTACACCTTC.

This chain links TRBV18 with TRBJ2-5; D not resolved. The germline gives CDR1 KGHSH, CDR2 LQKENI. The CDR3 sequence is 14 residues long. Trimming removed 2 bases from V and 1 base from J, with 8 bases in between. The CDR3 loop is CASSPSTIQETQYF. As DNA, the CDR3 is TGTGCCAGCTCACCAAGTACCATCCAAGAGACCCAGTACTTC.

The chain carries TRBV28 and TRBJ2-3; TRBD1 or TRBD2 may be the D gene (6 bases each). V lost 10 bases and J lost 4, with 12 bases in between. Germline CDR1 reads MDHEN; CDR2 reads SYDVKM. This CDR3 is 12 amino acids long. The CDR3 nucleotides read TGTGCCACAGACAGGAGGGCAGATACGCAGTATTTT. Translation gives CATDRRADTQYF.

The V call is TRBV20-1, the J call TRBJ2-1; 11 nucleotides agree with TRBD2. Germline V gene lookup returns CDR1 DFQATT and CDR2 SNEGSKA (reference sequence). There are 14 residues in the CDR3. DNA of the CDR3: TGCAGCCGCGCGACTAGCGGGGCATACAATGAGCAGTTCTTC. Amino acids: CSRATSGAYNEQFF.

In this sample, this clonotype turned up a few times. This rearrangement joins TRBV6-5 to TRBJ2-5; 7 nucleotides agree with TRBD1. The germline V gene has CDR1 MNHEY and CDR2 SVGAGI. With 2 bases clipped from V and 4 bases from J, the junction kept 19 bases outside the gene matches. The CDR3 totals 19 residues. CDR3 coding DNA: TGTGCCAGCAGTTACCCACCAGGTTGGGGACAGATACCCTTAGAGACCCAGTACTTC. Its translation is CASSYPPGWGQIPLETQYF.

This sequence joins TRBV6-1 and TRBJ1-5, with TRBD1 matching 7 bases. Unmatched junction bases numbered 5, after V lost 5 bases and J lost 4 bases. Germline V gene data show CDR1 as MNHNS and CDR2 as SASEGT. The CDR3 consists of 14 residues. CDR3 DNA sequence: TGTGCCAGCAGTACAGGGGCCCTAAATCAGCCCCAGCATTTT. Its protein product is CASSTGALNQPQHF.

This clonotype has just a few counts. V gene TRBV12-3 or TRBV12-4 combines with J gene TRBJ1-6, with TRBD1 matching over 9 bases. The CDR3 extends over 14 amino acids. J was trimmed by 8 bases and V by 5 bases; bases with no gene match: 4. The CDR3 region is CASSRQGGDSPLHF. CDR3 nucleotides: TGTGCCAGCAGTAGACAGGGGGGAGATTCACCCCTCCACTTT.

This clonotype is medium-sized within its sample. This chain uses TRBV20-1 with TRBJ1-1; possibly TRBD1 for D (6 bases). Germline CDR1 and CDR2: DFQATT and SNEGSKA (reference sequence). The CDR3 is 17 amino acids. V gave up 1 base and J gave up 4 bases, with 22 bases separating them. CDR3 region: CSARATYTGLGSTEAFF. In nucleotides, the CDR3 is TGCAGTGCTAGAGCCACCTACACAGGGCTGGGAAGCACTGAAGCTTTCTTT.

This clonotype was seen just once. The V and J genes are TRBV2 and TRBJ1-4, with D unresolved. V was clipped by 4 bases and J by 6 bases, with 6 bases between them. The CDR3 contains 12 residues. Germline CDR1 is SNHLY and CDR2 is FYNNEI. The CDR3 DNA reads as TGTGCCAGCAGTGGGACTCATGAAAAACTGTTTTTT. The encoded protein is CASSGTHEKLFF.

The V call is TRBV20-1, the J call TRBJ2-7; 11 bases align to TRBD2. Per the germline V gene, CDR1 is DFQATT and CDR2 is SNEGSKA (reference sequence). This CDR3 region has 16 residues. V was pared by 2 bases and J by 0 bases, with 6 bases of the junction left unmatched. The CDR3 sequence is CSARTGLAGYSYEQYF. In DNA form, the CDR3 reads TGCAGTGCTAGAACAGGACTAGCGGGCTACTCCTACGAGCAGTACTTC.

V gene TRBV12-3 or TRBV12-4 combines with J gene TRBJ1-1; 7 bases are a match to TRBD1. The CDR3 runs to 15 residues. After removal of 7 bases from V and 2 bases from J, the junction contained 10 bases not matched to a gene. The CDR3 sequence: CASKKGAGGNTEAFF. CDR3 bases: TGTGCCAGCAAAAAGGGGGCGGGGGGCAACACTGAAGCTTTCTTT.

The chain recombines TRBV28 with TRBJ1-3; D is perhaps TRBD1 (5 bases). Trimming took 5 bases from V and 2 from J, leaving 13 bases between them. Germline CDR1 reads MDHEN; CDR2 reads SYDVKM. The CDR3 runs to 15 residues. CDR3 loop: CASSRGGRTGNTIYF. Written as DNA, the CDR3 is TGTGCCAGCAGTCGTGGGGGGAGAACTGGAAACACCATATATTTT.

This clonotype was detected only once. The chain joins TRBV6-1 to TRBJ1-6; 9 nucleotides agree with TRBD1. CDR3 length: 15 amino acids. Germline CDR1 is MNHNS and CDR2 is SASEGT. With 11 bases clipped from V and 11 bases from J, the junction kept 16 bases outside the gene matches. Written as DNA, the CDR3 is TGTGCCGTATGCCCGGGACAGGGTTCAAGGCCACCCCTCCACTTT. Translation: CAVCPGQGSRPPLHF.

This rearrangement joins TRBV27 to TRBJ2-2, with 11 bases matching TRBD1. After removal of 6 bases from V and 4 bases from J, the junction contained 1 base not matched to a gene. The CDR3 covers 14 residues. Germline CDR1 is MNHEY and CDR2 is SMNVEV (reference sequence). CDR3 protein: CASRDRGLTGELFF. CDR3 sequence (DNA): TGTGCCAGCAGGGACAGGGGGCTCACCGGGGAGCTGTTTTTT.

The rearrangement uses TRBV27 and TRBJ2-6, with D perhaps matching TRBD1 (6 bases). In germline, CDR1 is MNHEY, CDR2 SMNVEV (reference sequence). Trimming stripped 6 bases from V and 1 base from J, with 25 bases between. The CDR3 has 20 amino acids. CDR3 sequence (DNA): TGTGCCAGCAGCTGGGGTCCGGGACACAGTGCCGTTTCTGGGGCCAACGTCCTGACTTTC. This translates into CASSWGPGHSAVSGANVLTF.

This chain joins TRBV19 and TRBJ1-2; D call uncertain. The V and J ends lost 2 bases and 7 bases respectively, with 17 bases between them. Per germline, CDR1 LNHDA and CDR2 SQIVND (reference sequence). The CDR3 contains 15 residues. The CDR3, as DNA: TGTGCCAGTAGTATAACCCAAGGCTATGAGTCTGGCTACACCTTC. Translation gives CASSITQGYESGYTF.

The chain employs TRBV7-2 and TRBJ1-3; D is unclear. CDR3 size: 13 residues. CDR1 is SGHTA and CDR2 is FQGNSA in the germline V gene. Trimming shortened V by 3 bases and J by 1 base, and 4 bases separated the two germline ends. CDR3 in DNA: TGTGCCAGCAGCTTTGTTTCTGGAAACACCATATATTTT. Residues: CASSFVSGNTIYF.

The chain employs TRBV7-2 and TRBJ2-5; 8 bases line up with TRBD1. The length of the CDR3 is 19 residues. V dropped 4 bases and J dropped 1; count of bases not matched to a gene: 17. Per germline, CDR1 SGHTA and CDR2 FQGNSA. The CDR3 reads CASSWTGTGTVRGQETQYF. CDR3 nucleotide sequence: TGTGCCAGCAGCTGGACCGGGACAGGAACGGTGAGGGGCCAAGAGACCCAGTACTTC.

The chain couples TRBV19 to TRBJ1-1, with D possibly being TRBD1 (6 bases). CDR1 LNHDA and CDR2 SQIVND come from the germline V gene (reference sequence). The CDR3 extends over 15 amino acids. V dropped 4 bases and J dropped 1 base, with 13 bases sitting between them. The CDR3, as DNA: TGTGCCAGTAGTACCAGGGGCAGTCGGAACACTGAAGCTTTCTTT. It codes for CASSTRGSRNTEAFF.